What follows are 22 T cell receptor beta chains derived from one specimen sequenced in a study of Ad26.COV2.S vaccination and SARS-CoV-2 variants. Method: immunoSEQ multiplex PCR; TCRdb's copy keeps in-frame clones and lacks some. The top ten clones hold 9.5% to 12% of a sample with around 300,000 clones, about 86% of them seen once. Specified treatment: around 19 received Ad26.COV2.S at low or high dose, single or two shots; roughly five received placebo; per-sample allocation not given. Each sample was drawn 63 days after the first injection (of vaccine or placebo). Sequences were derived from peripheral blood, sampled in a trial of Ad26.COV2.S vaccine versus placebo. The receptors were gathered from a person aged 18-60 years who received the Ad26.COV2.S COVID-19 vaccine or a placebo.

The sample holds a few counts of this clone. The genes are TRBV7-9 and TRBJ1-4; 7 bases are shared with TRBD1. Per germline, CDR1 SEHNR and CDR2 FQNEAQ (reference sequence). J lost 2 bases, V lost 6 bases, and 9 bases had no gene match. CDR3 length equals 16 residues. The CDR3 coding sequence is TGTGCCAGCAGTTCTCCAGGGGGGTTGACTAATGAAAAACTGTTTTTT. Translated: CASSSPGGLTNEKLFF.

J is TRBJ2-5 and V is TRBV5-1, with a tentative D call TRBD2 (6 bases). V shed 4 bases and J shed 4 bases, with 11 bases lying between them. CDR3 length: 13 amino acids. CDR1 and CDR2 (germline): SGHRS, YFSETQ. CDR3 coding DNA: TGCGCCAGCAGCCCCGGGACTCTAGAGACCCAGTACTTC. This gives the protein CASSPGTLETQYF.

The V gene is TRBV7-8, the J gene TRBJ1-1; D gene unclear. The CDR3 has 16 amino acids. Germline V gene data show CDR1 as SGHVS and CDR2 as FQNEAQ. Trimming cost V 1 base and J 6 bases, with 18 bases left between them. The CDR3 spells CASSLGNWQIIAEAFF. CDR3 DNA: TGTGCCAGCAGCTTAGGAAACTGGCAGATTATAGCTGAAGCTTTCTTT.

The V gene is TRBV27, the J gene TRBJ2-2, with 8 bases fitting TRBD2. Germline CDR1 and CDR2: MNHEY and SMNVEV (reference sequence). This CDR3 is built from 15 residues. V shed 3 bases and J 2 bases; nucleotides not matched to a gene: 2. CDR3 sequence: CASSFSGGNTGELFF. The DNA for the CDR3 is TGTGCCAGCAGTTTCAGCGGGGGTAACACCGGGGAGCTGTTTTTT.

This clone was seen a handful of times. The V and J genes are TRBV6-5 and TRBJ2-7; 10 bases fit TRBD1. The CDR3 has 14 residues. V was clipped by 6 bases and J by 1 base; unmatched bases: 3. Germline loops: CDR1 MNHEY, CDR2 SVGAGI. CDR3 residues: CASRWDRGSYEQYF. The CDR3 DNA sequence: TGTGCCAGCAGGTGGGACAGGGGTTCCTACGAGCAGTACTTC.

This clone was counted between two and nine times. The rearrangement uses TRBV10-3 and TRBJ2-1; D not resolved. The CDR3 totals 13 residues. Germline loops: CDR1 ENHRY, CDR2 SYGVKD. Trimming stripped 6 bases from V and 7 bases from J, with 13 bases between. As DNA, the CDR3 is TGTGCCATCAGAACGGGTCCACCGAATGAGCAGTTCTTC. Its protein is CAIRTGPPNEQFF.

The CDR3 loop is CASSLKYVAPISGNTIYF. The CDR3 DNA is TGTGCCAGCAGCCTGAAATATGTGGCCCCGATCTCTGGAAACACCATATATTTT. V and J are TRBV7-6 and TRBJ1-3; D unclear. V shed 5 bases and J shed 0 bases, with 20 bases lying between them. Germline CDR1 SGHVS, CDR2 FNYEAQ. CDR3 length equals 18 residues.

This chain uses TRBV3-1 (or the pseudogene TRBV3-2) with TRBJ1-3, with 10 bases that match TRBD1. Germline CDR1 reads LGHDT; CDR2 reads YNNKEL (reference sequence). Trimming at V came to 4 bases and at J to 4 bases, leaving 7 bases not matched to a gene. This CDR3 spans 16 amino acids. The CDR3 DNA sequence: TGTGCCAGCAGCCCGAGACAGGGGGCTATGGGAAACACCATATATTTT. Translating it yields CASSPRQGAMGNTIYF.

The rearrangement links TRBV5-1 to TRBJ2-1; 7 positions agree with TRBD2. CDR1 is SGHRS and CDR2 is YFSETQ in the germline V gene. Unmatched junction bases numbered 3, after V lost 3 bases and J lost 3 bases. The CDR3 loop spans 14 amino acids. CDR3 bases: TGCGCCAGCAGCTCCGGGGGGAACTACAATGAGCAGTTCTTC. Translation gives CASSSGGNYNEQFF.

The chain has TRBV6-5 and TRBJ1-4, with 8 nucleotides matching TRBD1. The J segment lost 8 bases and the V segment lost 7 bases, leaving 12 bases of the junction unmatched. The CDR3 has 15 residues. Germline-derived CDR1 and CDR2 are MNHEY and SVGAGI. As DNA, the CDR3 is TGTGCCAGCAAAACTGACAGGGGCCGCAGCGAAAAACTGTTTTTT. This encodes CASKTDRGRSEKLFF.

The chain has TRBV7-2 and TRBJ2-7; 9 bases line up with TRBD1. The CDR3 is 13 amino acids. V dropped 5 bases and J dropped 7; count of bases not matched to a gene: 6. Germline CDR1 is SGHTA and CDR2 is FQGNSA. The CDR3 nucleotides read TGTGCCAGCAGCACACAGGGGGCTAGGGAGCAGTACTTC. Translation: CASSTQGAREQYF. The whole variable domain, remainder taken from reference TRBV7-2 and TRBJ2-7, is GAGVSQSPSNKVTEKGKDVELRCDPISGHTALYWYRQSLGQGLEFLIYFQGNSAPDKSGLPSDRFSAERTGGSVSTLTIQRTQQEDSAVYLCASSTQGAREQYFGPGTRLTVT.

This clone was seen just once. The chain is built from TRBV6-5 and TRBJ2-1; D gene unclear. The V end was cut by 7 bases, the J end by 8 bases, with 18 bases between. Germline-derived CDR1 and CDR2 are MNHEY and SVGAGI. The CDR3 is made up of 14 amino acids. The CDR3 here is CASTDPPFRYEQFF. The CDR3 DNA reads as TGTGCCAGCACCGACCCCCCCTTTCGGTATGAGCAGTTCTTC.

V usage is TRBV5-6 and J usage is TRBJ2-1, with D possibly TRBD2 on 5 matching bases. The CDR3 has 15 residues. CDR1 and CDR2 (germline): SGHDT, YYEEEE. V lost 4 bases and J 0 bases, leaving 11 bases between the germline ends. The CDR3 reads CASSLGGFSYNEQFF. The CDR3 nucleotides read TGTGCCAGCAGCCTCGGCGGGTTCTCCTACAATGAGCAGTTCTTC.

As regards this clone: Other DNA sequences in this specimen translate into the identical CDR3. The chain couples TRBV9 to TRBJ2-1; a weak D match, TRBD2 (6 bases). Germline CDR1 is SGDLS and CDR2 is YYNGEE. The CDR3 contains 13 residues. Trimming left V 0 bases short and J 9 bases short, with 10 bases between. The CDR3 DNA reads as TGTGCCAGCAGCGTAGCCCCGCGGGGTGAGCAGTTCTTC. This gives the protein CASSVAPRGEQFF.

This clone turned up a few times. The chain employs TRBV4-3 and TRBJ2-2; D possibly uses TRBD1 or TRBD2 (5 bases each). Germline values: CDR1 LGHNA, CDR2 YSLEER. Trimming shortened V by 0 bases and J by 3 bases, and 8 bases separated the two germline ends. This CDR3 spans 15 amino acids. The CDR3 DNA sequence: TGCGCCAGCAGCCAAGAAGGGGAGTACACCGGGGAGCTGTTTTTT. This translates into CASSQEGEYTGELFF.

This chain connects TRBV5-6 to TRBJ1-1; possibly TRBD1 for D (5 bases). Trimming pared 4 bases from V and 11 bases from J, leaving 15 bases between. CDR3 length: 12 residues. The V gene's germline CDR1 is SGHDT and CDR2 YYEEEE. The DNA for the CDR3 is TGTGCCAGCAGCCCGGGGGTTAGTTCGGCTTTCTTT. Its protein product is CASSPGVSSAFF.

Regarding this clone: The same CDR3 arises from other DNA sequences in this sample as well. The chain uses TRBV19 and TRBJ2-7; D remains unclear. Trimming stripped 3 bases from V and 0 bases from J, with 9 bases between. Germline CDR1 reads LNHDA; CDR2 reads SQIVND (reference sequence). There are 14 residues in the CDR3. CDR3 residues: CASSIVGSSYEQYF. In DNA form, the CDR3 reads TGTGCCAGTAGTATTGTCGGCAGCTCCTACGAGCAGTACTTC.

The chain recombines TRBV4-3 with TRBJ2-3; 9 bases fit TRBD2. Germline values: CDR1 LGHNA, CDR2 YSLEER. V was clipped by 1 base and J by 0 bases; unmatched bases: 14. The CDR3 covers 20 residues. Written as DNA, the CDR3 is TGCGCCAGCAGCCAAGGTCCCTGGGCTAGCGGGACCTCTAGCACAGATACGCAGTATTTT. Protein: CASSQGPWASGTSSTDTQYF.

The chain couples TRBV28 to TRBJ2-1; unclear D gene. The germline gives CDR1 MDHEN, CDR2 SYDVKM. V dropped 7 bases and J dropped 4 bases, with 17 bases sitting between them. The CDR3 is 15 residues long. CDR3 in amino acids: CASNMAQAPYNEQFF. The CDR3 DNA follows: TGTGCCAGCAATATGGCCCAAGCCCCATACAATGAGCAGTTCTTC.

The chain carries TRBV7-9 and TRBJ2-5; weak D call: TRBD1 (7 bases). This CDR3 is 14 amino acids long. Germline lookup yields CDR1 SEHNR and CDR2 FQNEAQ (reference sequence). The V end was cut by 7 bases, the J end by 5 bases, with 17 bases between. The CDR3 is CASINGGGDETQYF. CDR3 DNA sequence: TGTGCCAGCATCAACGGAGGGGGCGACGAGACCCAGTACTTC. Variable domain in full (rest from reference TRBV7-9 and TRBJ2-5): DTGVSQNPRHKITKRGQNVTFRCDPISEHNRLYWYRQTLGQGPEFLTYFQNEAQLEKSRLLSDRFSAERPKGSFSTLEIQRTEQGDSAMYLCASINGGGDETQYFGPGTRLLVL.

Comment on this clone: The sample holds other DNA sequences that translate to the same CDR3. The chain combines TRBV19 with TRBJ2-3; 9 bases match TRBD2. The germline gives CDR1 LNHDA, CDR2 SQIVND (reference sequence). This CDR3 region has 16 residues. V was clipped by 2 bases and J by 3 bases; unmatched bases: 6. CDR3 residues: CASSILAGGPTDTQYF. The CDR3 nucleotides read TGTGCCAGTAGTATACTTGCGGGAGGGCCGACAGATACGCAGTATTTT.

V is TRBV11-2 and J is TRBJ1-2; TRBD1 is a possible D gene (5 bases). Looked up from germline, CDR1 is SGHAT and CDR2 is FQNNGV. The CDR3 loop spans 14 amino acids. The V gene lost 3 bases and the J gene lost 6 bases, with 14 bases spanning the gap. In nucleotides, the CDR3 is TGTGCCAGCAGCTTGAATGAGGGGTCGGATGGCTACACCTTC. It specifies CASSLNEGSDGYTF.